The 20 T cell receptor beta chains reported below all come from one sample, sequenced in a study of high-grade serous ovarian cancer treatment subgroups. Tumor tissue was taken before any definitive surgery or chemotherapy was given. This table comes from immunoSEQ multiplex PCR, and its TCRdb copy is limited to in-frame clones, with some not included. The sample includes 25,000 to 30,000 clones, around 84% of them seen just once. Material for sequencing was tumor tissue. Source of these receptors: a human donor with high-grade serous ovarian cancer.

The chain combines TRBV2 with TRBJ1-4; tentative D call: TRBD1 (5 bases). There are 13 residues in the CDR3. The germline gives CDR1 SNHLY, CDR2 FYNNEI. Trimming stripped 3 bases from V and 8 bases from J, with 10 bases between. In nucleotides, the CDR3 is TGTGCCAGCAGTGACAGGGTCGGAGAAAAACTGTTTTTT. Its translation: CASSDRVGEKLFF.

The DNA for the CDR3 is TGTGCCAGCAGCTTAAACCCGGGACCGGGGGGGGAGCTGTTTTTT. It codes for CASSLNPGPGGELFF. V gene TRBV11-3 combines with J gene TRBJ2-2; TRBD1 or TRBD2 may be the D gene (5 bases each). The CDR3 spans 15 residues. Trimming shortened V by 2 bases and J by 8 bases, and 15 bases separated the two germline ends. Germline assignment: CDR1 SGHNT and CDR2 YENEEA.

The table lists this clone with a few counts. The V gene is TRBV28, the J gene TRBJ1-5; 8 bases map to TRBD1. Looked up from germline, CDR1 is MDHEN and CDR2 is SYDVKM. The V gene end was trimmed by 6 bases and the J gene end by 4 bases; junction bases not matched to a gene: 5. This CDR3 has 14 amino acids. The CDR3 DNA sequence: TGTGCCAGCAGACGGACAGGGTTGAATCAGCCCCAGCATTTT. Protein sequence: CASRRTGLNQPQHF.

V gene TRBV2 combines with J gene TRBJ2-2, with a tentative D call TRBD2 (6 bases). Looked up from germline, CDR1 is SNHLY and CDR2 is FYNNEI. The CDR3 spans 15 residues. The ends were cut back, 4 bases at V and 1 base at J, with 10 bases in the middle. Here the CDR3 reads CASSGRRGNTGELFF. The CDR3 nucleotides are TGTGCCAGCAGTGGCCGGAGGGGGAACACCGGGGAGCTGTTTTTT.

The chain couples TRBV2 to TRBJ1-2; TRBD1 matches 9 bases. With V trimmed by 4 bases and J by 7 bases, 4 bases remained unmatched. This CDR3 region has 13 residues. Looked up from germline, CDR1 is SNHLY and CDR2 is FYNNEI. The CDR3 region has the DNA TGTGCCAGCAGTGGGGACAGGGCGGCTGGCTACACCTTC. Protein: CASSGDRAAGYTF.

This chain links TRBV4-1 with TRBJ2-5; D gene ambiguous. The J call may be incorrect, as the DNA end agrees better with TRBJ2-7. Germline V gene lookup returns CDR1 MGHRA and CDR2 YSYEKL. CDR3 length: 14 residues. CDR3 sequence reads: CASSQQAGDYEQYF. The CDR3 nucleotides are TGCGCCAGCAGCCAACAGGCAGGAGACTACGAGCAGTACTTC.

The V and J genes are TRBV18 and TRBJ2-7; TRBD1 matches at 8 bases. V shed 3 bases and J 12 bases; nucleotides not matched to a gene: 7. The germline V gene encodes CDR1 KGHSH and CDR2 LQKENI. This CDR3 comprises 12 residues. The DNA for the CDR3 is TGTGCCAGCTCACCCGGCAAGGACAGGGCGTACTTC. The encoded protein is CASSPGKDRAYF.

The rearrangement links TRBV7-6 to TRBJ1-1; D is possibly TRBD1 (6 bases). CDR1 and CDR2 (germline): SGHVS, FNYEAQ. V was cut by 5 bases and J by 0 bases, with 10 bases left in between. This CDR3 has 14 residues. In nucleotides, the CDR3 is TGTGCCAGCAGCCCAACAGGGCTGAACACTGAAGCTTTCTTT. It yields the protein CASSPTGLNTEAFF.

This clone has a handful of counts. This chain uses TRBV6-5 with TRBJ1-1; D not certain. The CDR3 is 16 amino acids. Germline loops: CDR1 MNHEY, CDR2 SVGAGI. The V end lost 0 bases, the J end lost 1 base, and 12 bases lay between the germline ends. The CDR3 loop is CASSYSIAVGNTEAFF. For the CDR3, the DNA is TGTGCCAGCAGTTACTCGATAGCTGTAGGGAACACTGAAGCTTTCTTT.

CDR3 residues: CASSDRGGNTGELFF. The CDR3 region has the DNA TGTGCCAGCAGTGACCGAGGGGGGAACACCGGGGAGCTGTTTTTT. The chain recombines TRBV6-4 with TRBJ2-2, with a tentative D call TRBD1 (6 bases). CDR3 size: 15 residues. Trimming cost V 2 bases and J 1 base, with 8 bases left between them. The germline gives CDR1 MRHNA, CDR2 SNTAGT.

CDR3 region: CASSPIRASEQYF. CDR3 nucleotide sequence: TGTGCCAGCAGCCCCATACGGGCCTCCGAGCAGTACTTC. This rearrangement joins TRBV11-2 to TRBJ2-7; no definite D call. CDR1 and CDR2 from the germline V gene are SGHAT and FQNNGV. The CDR3 sequence is 13 residues long. V was shortened by 5 bases and J by 6 bases, with 14 bases between the two germline ends.

This chain connects TRBV5-1 to TRBJ2-3, with 8 bases fitting TRBD1. Germline assignment: CDR1 SGHRS and CDR2 YFSETQ. The ends lost 0 bases at V and 6 bases at J; junction bases unmatched: 3. There are 14 residues in the CDR3. CDR3 bases: TGCGCCAGCAGCTTGGGCAGGGGGCATGATACGCAGTATTTT. It translates to CASSLGRGHDTQYF.

This chain connects TRBV7-2 to TRBJ2-1; D is uncertain. CDR3 length: 14 amino acids. V was pared by 4 bases and J by 6 bases, with 13 bases between. Germline-derived CDR1 and CDR2 are SGHTA and FQGNSA. The CDR3 DNA follows: TGTGCCAGCAGCTACCTAAAACCTAGCAATGAGCAGTTCTTC. It specifies CASSYLKPSNEQFF. Full variable domain (remainder filled in from reference TRBV7-2 and TRBJ2-1): GAGVSQSPSNKVTEKGKDVELRCDPISGHTALYWYRQSLGQGLEFLIYFQGNSAPDKSGLPSDRFSAERTGGSVSTLTIQRTQQEDSAVYLCASSYLKPSNEQFFGPGTRLTVL.

DNA of the CDR3: TGTGCCAGCAGTCCCGACAGGGGGCCACTCCAGAGAGGCTACACCTTC. Translated, it gives CASSPDRGPLQRGYTF. The rearrangement links TRBV2 to TRBJ1-2; 10 bases map to TRBD1. V trimming: 5 bases; J trimming: 8 bases; junction bases outside the gene matches: 14. Germline V gives CDR1 SNHLY, CDR2 FYNNEI. The CDR3 length is 16 residues.

The V gene is TRBV2, the J gene TRBJ1-6; weak D call: TRBD1 (5 bases). V lost 4 bases and J lost 8, with 15 bases in between. Germline V gene lookup returns CDR1 SNHLY and CDR2 FYNNEI. The CDR3 spans 15 residues. The CDR3 region has the DNA TGTGCCAGCAGTGCCTCGCCGGGGGGGGATTCACCCCTCCACTTT. Encoded protein: CASSASPGGDSPLHF.

Here the CDR3 reads CASSFYQYASSYNEQFF. CDR3 nucleotides: TGTGCCAGCAGCTTCTACCAGTATGCGAGCTCCTACAATGAGCAGTTCTTC. The chain uses TRBV13 and TRBJ2-1; D uncertain. This CDR3 has 17 amino acids. Germline loops: CDR1 PRHDT, CDR2 FYEKMQ (reference sequence). Trimming pared 3 bases from V and 0 bases from J, leaving 15 bases between.

The rearrangement links TRBV5-1 to TRBJ2-1; 11 bases match TRBD2. This CDR3 has 21 amino acids. Losses at the gene ends were 2 bases for V and 0 bases for J; bases not matched to a gene: 16. Germline lookup yields CDR1 SGHRS and CDR2 YFSETQ. The CDR3 region has the DNA TGCGCCAGCAGCTTTCCGCCATTGGGGACTAGCGGAACTCTCTCCTACAATGAGCAGTTCTTC. Protein sequence: CASSFPPLGTSGTLSYNEQFF.

This clone was seen a handful of times. This chain joins TRBV11-2 and TRBJ2-7; TRBD2 matches 7 bases. The junction had 9 bases not matched to a gene; V was cut back by 3 bases and J by 7 bases. The CDR3 is 14 amino acids. Per germline, CDR1 SGHAT and CDR2 FQNNGV. The CDR3 loop is CASSFSVSGGEQYF. CDR3 sequence (DNA): TGTGCCAGCAGCTTCTCGGTCTCGGGGGGAGAGCAGTACTTC.

V usage is TRBV19 and J usage is TRBJ2-7, with a possible D match to TRBD2 (5 bases). This CDR3 is built from 13 residues. The ends were cut back, 7 bases at V and 2 bases at J, with 12 bases in the middle. Germline V lookup: CDR1 LNHDA, CDR2 SQIVND (reference sequence). The CDR3 region is CASTPPGTYEQYF. In DNA, the CDR3 is TGTGCCAGTACCCCCCCGGGAACCTACGAGCAGTACTTC.

The gene calls are TRBV7-8 and TRBJ1-5; TRBD1 agrees at 7 bases. Germline CDR1 is SGHVS and CDR2 is FQNEAQ. Unmatched junction bases numbered 3, after V lost 5 bases and J lost 2 bases. This CDR3 is 14 amino acids long. The CDR3 is CASSRGQGNQPQHF. DNA for the CDR3: TGTGCCAGCAGCCGCGGACAGGGCAATCAGCCCCAGCATTTT.